Listed below are T cell receptor beta chains from one sample, sequenced in a study of blood T cell repertoires in COVID-19. The repertoire was sequenced with immunoSEQ multiplex PCR; TCRdb's copy has only in-frame clones and lacks some. The data show about 260,000 clones, 75% to 90% seen once. The sample comprised PBMCs or T cells enriched from blood (not recorded which). The receptors here all came from a man in his fifties who had been exposed to COVID-19. CDR3s include the opening cysteine and the closing phenylalanine or tryptophan. Each record gives: clone size, V gene, J gene, D gene, CDR3 protein, CDR3 DNA. The D gene is left open where the match is weak. Expanded clones are given a class, and other clones once, few, many or no size at all.

.,TRBV5-1,TRBJ2-5,.,CASSLGGASETQYF,TGCGCCAGCAGCTTAGGGGGGGCCTCTGAGACCCAGTACTTC
.,TRBV4-1,TRBJ1-3,.,CASSLNGLDTIYF,TGCGCCAGCAGCCTAAACGGTCTGGACACCATATATTTT
.,TRBV5-6,TRBJ1-1,.,CASSLVGGDLNTEAFF,TGTGCCAGCAGCTTGGTAGGGGGTGATTTGAACACTGAAGCTTTCTTT
.,TRBV9,TRBJ1-1,.,CASSVGVANTEAFF,TGTGCCAGCAGCGTAGGAGTCGCGAACACTGAAGCTTTCTTT
.,TRBV5-1,TRBJ1-3,.,CASSLEGGDTGNTIYF,TGCGCCAGCAGCTTGGAAGGGGGGGATACTGGAAACACCATATATTTT
.,TRBV3-1/TRBV3-2,TRBJ1-1,.,CASSQGTGDTEAFF,TGTGCCAGCAGCCAAGGGACGGGGGACACTGAAGCTTTCTTT
.,TRBV27,TRBJ2-1,.,CASSPSSGEPSVWFF,TGTGCCAGCAGTCCGTCATCAGGGGAGCCCTCAGTTTGGTTCTTC
.,TRBV5-1,TRBJ2-3,TRBD2,CASSWGGLAGGTDTQYF,TGCGCCAGCAGCTGGGGGGGACTAGCGGGAGGAACAGATACGCAGTATTTT
.,TRBV10-3,TRBJ2-1,.,CASIDTMDSYSEQFF,TGTGCCTCCATAGATACCATGGACTCCTACAGTGAGCAGTTCTTC
.,TRBV11-2,TRBJ2-7,.,CASSSTFFSYEQYF,TGTGCCAGCAGCTCAACTTTTTTCTCCTACGAGCAGTACTTC
.,TRBV10-3,TRBJ1-1,TRBD1,CAISEASGGTTEAFF,TGTGCCATCAGTGAGGCTTCAGGGGGTACCACTGAAGCTTTCTTT
few,TRBV18,TRBJ1-3,.,CASSPSLDNSGNTIYF,TGTGCCAGCTCACCTTCCCTTGACAACTCTGGAAACACCATATATTTT
.,TRBV18,TRBJ1-4,.,CASSPPPGLLRANEKLFF,TGTGCCAGCTCACCACCGCCGGGACTTTTGCGTGCAAATGAAAAACTGTTTTTT
once,TRBV11-3,TRBJ1-2,.,CASSNREGGYGYTF,TGTGCCAGCAGCAACAGGGAGGGGGGCTATGGCTACACCTTC
.,TRBV5-8,TRBJ1-6,.,CASSSVRAFTNSPLHF,TGTGCCAGCAGCTCGGTCCGAGCCTTCACCAATTCACCCCTCCACTTT
.,TRBV10-3,TRBJ1-2,.,CAISESRGDYGYTF,TGTGCCATCAGTGAGTCTCGCGGGGACTATGGCTACACCTTC
.,TRBV7-2,TRBJ1-2,.,CASGGYYGYTF,TGTGCCAGCGGGGGGTACTATGGCTACACCTTC
.,TRBV7-2,TRBJ1-3,.,CASSLWAVGAYISGNTIYF,TGTGCCAGCAGCCTTTGGGCCGTTGGGGCCTATATCTCTGGAAACACCATATATTTT
.,TRBV5-1,TRBJ1-2,.,CASSLGQDPNTF,TGCGCCAGCAGCTTGGGACAGGACCCTAACACCTTC
once,TRBV28,TRBJ2-2,.,CASSLWAGMGTGELFF,TGTGCCAGCAGTTTATGGGCAGGGATGGGAACCGGGGAGCTGTTTTTT
.,TRBV7-2,TRBJ2-7,TRBD2,CASSLWAGEYEQYF,TGTGCCAGCAGCTTATGGGCGGGGGAGTACGAGCAGTACTTC
.,TRBV11-2,TRBJ1-4,.,CASSLQGTGGIFF,TGTGCCAGCAGCTTACAAGGAACAGGAGGGATTTTTTTT
.,TRBV18,TRBJ1-4,.,CASSPPEGGRGKLFF,TGTGCCAGCTCACCCCCGGAAGGGGGAAGGGGAAAACTGTTTTTT
.,TRBV2,TRBJ1-1,.,CASIPWGVNTEAFF,TGTGCCAGCATCCCTTGGGGAGTTAACACTGAAGCTTTCTTT
.,TRBV2,TRBJ1-2,TRBD1,CASSEGTGNYGYTF,TGTGCCAGCAGTGAAGGGACAGGAAACTATGGCTACACCTTC
.,TRBV18,TRBJ2-2,TRBD1,CASSLRQGSNTGELFF,TGTGCCAGCTCACTGCGACAGGGGTCGAACACCGGGGAGCTGTTTTTT
.,TRBV19,TRBJ1-6,.,CASSPWLNSPLHF,TGTGCCAGTAGTCCTTGGCTCAATTCACCCCTCCACTTT
.,TRBV12-3/TRBV12-4,TRBJ1-1,.,CASRKIASTEAFF,TGTGCCAGCAGAAAAATAGCGAGCACTGAAGCTTTCTTT
.,TRBV5-8,TRBJ2-1,.,CASTRGIEQFF,TGTGCCAGCACCCGGGGAATTGAGCAGTTCTTC
.,TRBV3-1/TRBV3-2,TRBJ1-2,.,CASSRLDSPRGYTF,TGTGCCAGCAGCCGCCTTGACTCGCCTCGGGGCTACACCTTC
.,TRBV10-3,TRBJ1-1,TRBD1,CAISNRQGTNTEAFF,TGTGCCATCAGCAACCGACAGGGAACGAACACTGAAGCTTTCTTT
.,TRBV15,TRBJ1-1,TRBD1,CATISGGRTEAFF,TGTGCCACCATCTCAGGGGGGAGAACTGAAGCTTTCTTT
.,TRBV4-1,TRBJ2-6,.,CASSHAFGSSGANVLTF,TGCGCCAGCAGCCACGCGTTCGGGAGCTCTGGGGCCAACGTCCTGACTTTC
.,TRBV10-1,TRBJ1-2,.,CASSDHIRGPDGYTF,TGCGCCAGCAGTGATCACATAAGAGGTCCTGATGGCTACACCTTC
.,TRBV28,TRBJ1-4,TRBD1,CASSSIQGASNEKLFF,TGTGCCAGCAGTTCAATCCAGGGGGCGTCGAATGAAAAACTGTTTTTT
.,TRBV5-1,TRBJ1-1,TRBD1,CASTYQGAEGAFF,TGCGCCAGCACGTACCAGGGGGCAGAGGGGGCTTTCTTT
.,TRBV24-1,TRBJ1-2,.,CATSDMSGYGYTF,TGTGCCACCAGTGATATGAGTGGCTATGGCTACACCTTC
.,TRBV4-1,TRBJ1-5,.,CASSQDPMQGFGNQPQHF,TGCGCCAGCAGCCAAGACCCAATGCAGGGGTTTGGCAATCAGCCCCAGCATTTT
.,TRBV20-1,TRBJ2-3,TRBD2,CSASGWRGGTDTQYF,TGCAGTGCTAGTGGATGGCGGGGGGGCACAGATACGCAGTATTTT
.,TRBV18,TRBJ2-1,TRBD2,CASSPTLAGGYNEQFF,TGTGCCAGCTCACCTACATTAGCGGGTGGTTACAATGAGCAGTTCTTC
.,TRBV24-1,TRBJ1-1,.,CATSDPGYTEAFF,TGTGCCACCAGTGATCCAGGGTACACTGAAGCTTTCTTT
.,TRBV28,TRBJ1-2,.,CASRSTGGGYTF,TGTGCCAGCAGATCGACAGGAGGCGGCTACACCTTC
.,TRBV3-1/TRBV3-2,TRBJ2-5,TRBD2,CASSQEGLGLAGVGQETQYF,TGTGCCAGCAGCCAAGAGGGTTTGGGACTAGCGGGAGTAGGACAAGAGACCCAGTACTTC
.,TRBV18,TRBJ1-2,TRBD1,CASSPNTGQGVTF,TGTGCCAGCTCACCAAATACCGGACAGGGTGTTACCTTC
.,TRBV27,TRBJ1-3,.,CASSLSVAGNTIYF,TGTGCCAGCAGTCTGAGTGTCGCTGGAAACACCATATATTTT
.,TRBV3-1/TRBV3-2,TRBJ1-5,.,CASSQDRQPQHF,TGTGCCAGCAGCCAAGACCGTCAGCCCCAGCATTTT
.,TRBV3-1/TRBV3-2,TRBJ1-2,.,CASSHRSFTTYGYTF,TGTGCCAGCAGCCACCGATCTTTCACTACCTATGGCTACACCTTC
.,TRBV11-2,TRBJ1-6,.,CASRSGTENSPLHF,TGTGCCAGCAGGTCCGGGACTGAGAATTCACCCCTCCACTTT
.,TRBV10-3,TRBJ1-1,TRBD1,CAISERDRDTEAFF,TGTGCCATCAGTGAAAGGGACAGGGACACTGAAGCTTTCTTT
.,TRBV11-1,TRBJ2-1,.,CASSLELAANEQFF,TGTGCCAGCAGCTTAGAACTAGCAGCCAATGAGCAGTTCTTC
.,TRBV12-3/TRBV12-4,TRBJ2-5,.,CASSWTVQETQYF,TGTGCCAGCAGTTGGACAGTCCAAGAGACCCAGTACTTC
.,TRBV7-3,TRBJ2-6,.,CASSSRASGANVLTF,TGTGCCAGCAGCTCGAGGGCCTCTGGGGCCAACGTCCTGACTTTC
.,TRBV25-1,TRBJ2-7,.,CASSDLSGPPYEQYF,TGTGCCAGCAGTGATCTTAGCGGTCCTCCCTACGAGCAGTACTTC
.,TRBV4-1,TRBJ1-2,.,CASSYTRVGGYTF,TGCGCCAGCAGTTATACACGGGTGGGTGGCTACACCTTC
.,TRBV6-5,TRBJ1-5,.,CASSYSMSQPQHF,TGTGCCAGCAGTTACTCGATGAGTCAGCCCCAGCATTTT
.,TRBV7-9,TRBJ1-1,TRBD1,CASSLLDRATEAFF,TGTGCCAGCAGCTTACTGGACAGGGCCACTGAAGCTTTCTTT
.,TRBV7-2,TRBJ1-2,.,CASSLVGQVYYGCTF,TGTGCCAGCAGCTTAGTAGGACAAGTATATTATGGCTGCACCTTC
.,TRBV12-5,TRBJ2-1,TRBD2,CASGPTSGGYNEQFF,TGTGCTAGTGGTCCCACTAGCGGGGGATACAATGAGCAGTTCTTC
many,TRBV5-5,TRBJ1-4,.,CASSLAVTNEKLFF,TGTGCCAGCAGCTTGGCAGTTACGAATGAAAAACTGTTTTTT
.,TRBV19,TRBJ1-5,.,CASTPRGIINQPQHF,TGTGCCAGTACCCCAAGGGGGATCATAAATCAGCCCCAGCATTTT